These T cell receptor beta chains were read from a single sample in a study of blood T cell repertoires in COVID-19. Measured with immunoSEQ multiplex PCR; TCRdb has only the in-frame clones, and not every one. The sample comprises roughly 390,000 clones, roughly 85% of which are singletons, and roughly 3.7% rests with the top ten. Specimen: peripheral blood. The receptors were gathered from a woman between 18 and 29 years old with acute or convalescent COVID-19. CDR3s include the opening cysteine and the closing phenylalanine or tryptophan. D genes are given only for firm matches. Size is omitted from some rows. Given values are once, few, many or a class for expanded clones.

size | length | J | V | D | DNA | CDR3
- | 15 | TRBJ2-3 | TRBV11-2 | TRBD1 | TGTGCCAGCAGCCGAACGGGACAGACAACAGATACGCAGTATTTT | CASSRTGQTTDTQYF
- | 16 | TRBJ1-1 | TRBV11-2 | - | TGTGCCAGCAGGTCTCTGGAGGGCAGATTGAACACTGAAGCTTTCTTT | CASRSLEGRLNTEAFF
- | 15 | TRBJ2-1 | TRBV7-9 | TRBD1 | TGTGCCAGCAGCTGGACAGGGGCGGAGCGGGAAGGGCAGTTCTTC | CASSWTGAEREGQFF
- | 14 | TRBJ1-2 | TRBV27 | - | TGTGCCAGCAGTTTATCCGGGGATCGCTATGGCTACACCTTC | CASSLSGDRYGYTF
- | 12 | TRBJ1-4 | TRBV11-2 | - | TGTGCCAGCAGCTTCCCCACAGGGAAACTGTTTTTT | CASSFPTGKLFF
once | 15 | TRBJ2-4 | TRBV10-3 | TRBD1 | TGTGCCATCAGTCCATCCGGGACAGGGGCCGATCTTCAATACTTC | CAISPSGTGADLQYF
- | 13 | TRBJ2-5 | TRBV11-2 | - | TGTGCCAGCGCCAGGCGAGAAATTGAGACCCAGTACTTC | CASARREIETQYF
- | 15 | TRBJ2-1 | TRBV28 | - | TGTGCCAGCAGTCTAACGGGGATCCAATCCAATGAGCAGTTCTTC | CASSLTGIQSNEQFF
- | 13 | TRBJ1-1 | TRBV5-1 | - | TGCGCCAGCAACCTACAGGGGAACACTGAAGCTTTCTTT | CASNLQGNTEAFF
few | 16 | TRBJ1-1 | TRBV5-1 | TRBD1 | TGCGCCAGCAGCGACAAGACAGGGGGCTCGGGTACTGAAGCTTTCTTT | CASSDKTGGSGTEAFF
few | 16 | TRBJ2-3 | TRBV7-3 | TRBD2 | TGTGCCAGCAGCCGGACTAGCGGGGGGAGGGAAGATACGCAGTATTTT | CASSRTSGGREDTQYF